The 27 T cell receptor beta chains below all came from one sample that was sequenced in a study of cytomegalovirus exposure and HLA in healthy donors (TCRdb year 2017). The library was made by the immunoSEQ multiplex PCR assay. A mixture of 60 forward primers for TCR Vbeta segments and 13 reverse primers for TCR Jbeta segments was used in the multiplex PCR. This is the immuneACCESS table as TCRdb keeps it, with only in-frame sequences that have V and J called. A part of the clones is gone; compared with another copy, unresolved V genes explain less than half, and the rest is unexplained. This sample holds 90,000 to 150,000 clones; about 72% were observed only once. The biggest ten clones account for roughly a sixth of the sample. Sequencing was carried out using PBMCs. These receptors were obtained from a man aged 50 to 60 in good health and CMV-seropositive.

This clone was counted between two and nine times. V gene TRBV5-1 combines with J gene TRBJ2-7; 14 bases fit TRBD2. V trimming: 3 bases; J trimming: 3 bases; junction bases outside the gene matches: 8. This CDR3 is built from 17 residues. The germline V gene has CDR1 SGHRS and CDR2 YFSETQ. CDR3 bases: TGCGCCAGCAGCTCAACCGGGACTAGCGGGGGTTACTACGAGCAGTACTTC. Its protein is CASSSTGTSGGYYEQYF.

This clone has more than one count but fewer than ten. For the CDR3, the DNA is TGTGCCAGCAGTGAACCCGGGACGCAGGGGGTAGCTTTCTTT. Its protein product is CASSEPGTQGVAFF. This chain links TRBV6-5 with TRBJ1-1, with 7 bases fitting TRBD1. The CDR3 spans 14 residues. The V and J ends lost 5 bases and 10 bases, in that order; junction bases with no gene match: 13. Germline-derived CDR1 and CDR2 are MNHEY and SVGAGI.

This chain connects TRBV7-9 to TRBJ2-1; TRBD2 matches 9 bases. This CDR3 spans 15 amino acids. Trimming took 1 base from V and 9 from J; bases not matched to a gene: 7. CDR1 and CDR2 from the germline V gene are SEHNR and FQNEAQ (reference sequence). Written as DNA, the CDR3 is TGTGCCAGCAGCTTAGGCGCGGGGGGGCAGTCTGAGCAGTTCTTC. This translates into CASSLGAGGQSEQFF.

This clone is a singleton in its sample. At one end the junction does not follow the germline gene, possibly because of a read error. The rearrangement links TRBV5-4 to TRBJ2-7, with a weak D call TRBD2 (6 bases). The CDR3 is 14 amino acids. The germline gives CDR1 SGHNT, CDR2 YYREEE (reference sequence). The CDR3 sequence is CASRPSEAPYEQCF. CDR3 DNA: TGTGCCAGCCGCCCTAGCGAGGCCCCCTACGAGCAGTGCTTC.

CDR3 loop: CASSYEAGLSYEQYF. The CDR3 nucleotides read TGTGCCAGCAGTTACGAAGCGGGACTCTCCTACGAGCAGTACTTC. V and J are TRBV6-5 and TRBJ2-7; 7 bases are shared with TRBD2. The CDR3 is 15 amino acids. Per the germline V gene, CDR1 is MNHEY and CDR2 is SVGAGI. Trimming cost V 2 bases and J 0 bases; bases outside gene matches: 4.

The J gene is TRBJ1-1, the V gene TRBV25-1; D gene ambiguous. V shed 3 bases and J shed 11 bases, with 7 bases lying between them. The CDR3 consists of 10 residues. Germline V gene lookup returns CDR1 MGHDK and CDR2 SYGVNS. The CDR3 DNA reads as TGTGCCAGCAGTGATACTAAGGCTTTCTTT. Protein sequence: CASSDTKAFF.

The chain has TRBV10-1 and TRBJ1-5; D call uncertain. The CDR3 extends over 13 amino acids. V was clipped by 6 bases and J by 7 bases, with 13 bases between them. The germline V gene encodes CDR1 WNHNN and CDR2 SYGVQD (reference sequence). The CDR3 DNA sequence: TGCGCCAGCAGACCGACAAGGCGACAGCCCCAGCATTTT. Protein product: CASRPTRRQPQHF.

CDR3 DNA: TGTGCCAGCAGCGTTGACAGGGGGTACGGGAGAACCCAGTACTTC. It translates to CASSVDRGYGRTQYF. This rearrangement joins TRBV5-8 to TRBJ2-5; the match to TRBD1 covers 9 bases. The V gene's germline CDR1 is SGHTS and CDR2 YDEGEE. The CDR3 covers 15 residues. J gave up 8 bases and V 4 bases, and 12 bases lay outside the gene matches.

This sequence joins TRBV2 and TRBJ2-5; 9 positions match TRBD2. J was trimmed by 1 base and V by 8 bases; bases with no gene match: 8. This CDR3 comprises 15 residues. Germline V gene lookup returns CDR1 SNHLY and CDR2 FYNNEI. The CDR3 loop is CASGYSGSPQETQYF. CDR3 sequence (DNA): TGTGCCAGCGGATATAGCGGGAGCCCCCAAGAGACCCAGTACTTC.

The genes are TRBV13 and TRBJ2-7; the match to TRBD1 covers 7 bases. The CDR3 is 16 residues long. V trimming: 5 bases; J trimming: 1 base; junction bases outside the gene matches: 11. The germline gives CDR1 PRHDT, CDR2 FYEKMQ (reference sequence). The CDR3 loop reads CASSPGAGTVSYEQYF. The DNA of the CDR3 is TGTGCCAGCAGCCCAGGGGCCGGGACAGTTTCCTACGAGCAGTACTTC.

The chain carries TRBV6-5 and TRBJ2-7; the D gene is possibly TRBD2 (6 bases). Germline-derived CDR1 and CDR2 are MNHEY and SVGAGI. This CDR3 is built from 14 residues. Deletions cut 4 bases from V and 7 bases from J, with 17 bases between. The CDR3, as DNA: TGTGCCAGCAGTTCCCTAGTGGAGGGAAGGGAGCAGTACTTC. Translation gives CASSSLVEGREQYF.

The chain carries TRBV6-9 and TRBJ2-1; 7 positions match TRBD1. CDR1 and CDR2 (germline): MNHGY, SVAAGI. Trimming at V came to 6 bases and at J to 5 bases, leaving 10 bases not matched to a gene. The CDR3 sequence is 15 residues long. The CDR3 nucleotides are TGTGCCAGCAGCCATGACAGGGAAGTTAACAATGAGCAGTTCTTC. It is translated as CASSHDREVNNEQFF.

V usage is TRBV6-5 and J usage is TRBJ2-3, with 7 bases fitting TRBD1. CDR3 length: 13 amino acids. Germline V gene sequence: CDR1 MNHEY, CDR2 SVGAGI. Trimming took 3 bases from V and 14 from J; bases not matched to a gene: 11. This CDR3 is CASSYTRDSLPYF. The CDR3 region has the DNA TGTGCCAGCAGTTATACCCGGGACAGTCTTCCGTATTTT.

The rearrangement links TRBV5-3 to TRBJ2-7, with 9 bases that match TRBD2. TRBV5-3 is an open reading frame, and its role is uncertain. V was clipped by 2 bases and J by 3 bases; unmatched bases: 9. The CDR3 runs to 16 residues. The CDR3 reads CARSLRPRLADYEQYF. CDR3 sequence (DNA): TGTGCCAGAAGCTTACGGCCGCGACTAGCGGACTACGAGCAGTACTTC.

V is TRBV14 and J is TRBJ1-4, with a weak D call TRBD1 (5 bases). Looked up from germline, CDR1 is SGHDN and CDR2 is FVKESK. The CDR3 totals 13 residues. V was shortened by 3 bases and J by 6 bases, with 8 bases between the two germline ends. The DNA for the CDR3 is TGTGCCAGCAGCCAGTTACAGGATGAAAAACTGTTTTTT. It is translated as CASSQLQDEKLFF.

The chain recombines TRBV7-9 with TRBJ1-1, with unresolved D. Trimming cost V 4 bases and J 1 base, with 16 bases left between them. Germline V gives CDR1 SEHNR, CDR2 FQNEAQ (reference sequence). The CDR3 extends over 16 amino acids. CDR3 region: CASSSIHAGENTEAFF. CDR3 DNA sequence: TGTGCCAGCAGCTCGATCCACGCGGGTGAGAACACTGAAGCTTTCTTT.

The rearrangement uses TRBV27 and TRBJ2-3; D remains ambiguous. Trimming cost V 2 bases and J 2 bases, with 11 bases left between them. CDR3 length: 15 amino acids. The germline gives CDR1 MNHEY, CDR2 SMNVEV (reference sequence). In DNA form, the CDR3 reads TGTGCCAGCAGTTTAGAGCCAGCGCCCACAGATACGCAGTATTTT. Residues: CASSLEPAPTDTQYF.

The CDR3 DNA is TGTGCCAGCAGCGTCGGTAGCTCCTATAATTCACCCCTCCACTTT. This encodes CASSVGSSYNSPLHF. The chain uses TRBV9 and TRBJ1-6, with no clear D. Trimming shortened V by 2 bases and J by 0 bases, and 6 bases separated the two germline ends. The CDR3 runs to 15 residues. In germline, CDR1 is SGDLS, CDR2 YYNGEE. The variable domain in full, completed from reference TRBV9 and TRBJ1-6, reads DSGVTQTPKHLITATGQRVTLRCSPRSGDLSVYWYQQSLDQGLQFLIQYYNGEERAKGNILERFSAQQFPDLHSELNLSSLELGDSALYFCASSVGSSYNSPLHFGNGTRLTVT.

This chain joins TRBV5-1 and TRBJ2-1; 9 bases align to TRBD1. CDR3 length: 16 amino acids. The trim removed 6 bases at V and 4 bases at J, leaving 11 bases unmatched. Germline V lookup: CDR1 SGHRS, CDR2 YFSETQ. Written as DNA, the CDR3 is TGCGCCAGCACCTCAGATGGGGGACAGGGATACAATGAGCAGTTCTTC. As protein: CASTSDGGQGYNEQFF.

The CDR3 nucleotides read TGTGCCAGCAGCTCGGGGGGGGGCGGGGAGACCCAGTACTTC. It is translated as CASSSGGGGETQYF. The gene calls are TRBV11-3 and TRBJ2-5; 8 bases map to TRBD2. V lost 4 bases to trimming and J lost 5 bases; unmatched junction nucleotides: 6. Germline lookup yields CDR1 SGHNT and CDR2 YENEEA. The CDR3 has 14 residues.

The rearrangement links TRBV5-1 to TRBJ1-4; TRBD1 is a possible D gene (6 bases). This CDR3 has 15 residues. Germline values: CDR1 SGHRS, CDR2 YFSETQ. Trimming stripped 5 bases from V and 4 bases from J, with 15 bases between. The CDR3 region is CASRPNRVGNEKLFF. The DNA for the CDR3 is TGCGCCAGCAGGCCTAACAGGGTGGGTAATGAAAAACTGTTTTTT.

The rearrangement links TRBV4-1 to TRBJ1-5; perhaps TRBD1 as D (5 bases). The ends were cut back, 4 bases at V and 7 bases at J, with 11 bases in the middle. The CDR3 consists of 13 residues. The germline CDR1 and CDR2 sequences are MGHRA and YSYEKL. The CDR3 region is CASSRAGLQPQHF. CDR3 DNA: TGCGCCAGCAGCCGGGCAGGGCTACAGCCCCAGCATTTT.

The chain has TRBV2 and TRBJ1-5, with unresolved D. The length of the CDR3 is 15 residues. Germline CDR1 SNHLY, CDR2 FYNNEI. Trimming removed 2 bases from V and 3 bases from J, with 11 bases in between. For the CDR3, the DNA is TGTGCCAGCAGTGAATATAATCACTACAATCAGCCCCAGCATTTT. Translation: CASSEYNHYNQPQHF.

The table lists this clone with a few counts. The chain couples TRBV2 to TRBJ2-5; TRBD1 agrees at 7 bases. J was trimmed by 4 bases and V by 6 bases; bases with no gene match: 8. CDR3 length: 14 amino acids. Germline values: CDR1 SNHLY, CDR2 FYNNEI. The CDR3 bases are TGTGCCAGCAGGACCGAGGGGGCTGGAGAGACCCAGTACTTC. Its protein is CASRTEGAGETQYF.

The rearrangement uses TRBV7-8 and TRBJ2-2; the match to TRBD2 covers 8 bases. After removal of 5 bases from V and 3 bases from J, the junction contained 5 bases not matched to a gene. Germline CDR1 is SGHVS and CDR2 is FQNEAQ. The CDR3 consists of 15 residues. CDR3 amino acids: CASSQAGGYTGELFF. The CDR3 DNA follows: TGTGCCAGCAGCCAGGCGGGGGGATACACCGGGGAGCTGTTTTTT.

There are a few counts of this clone. DNA of the CDR3: TGTGCCAGCAGCCCGGACAGGGGGTACGAGCAGTACTTC. This translates into CASSPDRGYEQYF. This chain joins TRBV11-2 and TRBJ2-7, with TRBD1 identical over 10 bases. Germline V gene data show CDR1 as SGHAT and CDR2 as FQNNGV. The CDR3 is 13 amino acids. J was trimmed by 4 bases and V by 5 bases; bases with no gene match: 2.

V is TRBV7-7 and J is TRBJ1-3, with TRBD1 matching over 7 bases. CDR1 is SSHAT and CDR2 is FNYEAQ in the germline V gene (reference sequence). The length of the CDR3 is 13 residues. DNA for the CDR3: TGTGCTAGCTCCCGGGACAGAGGAAACACCATATATTTT. This gives the protein CASSRDRGNTIYF.